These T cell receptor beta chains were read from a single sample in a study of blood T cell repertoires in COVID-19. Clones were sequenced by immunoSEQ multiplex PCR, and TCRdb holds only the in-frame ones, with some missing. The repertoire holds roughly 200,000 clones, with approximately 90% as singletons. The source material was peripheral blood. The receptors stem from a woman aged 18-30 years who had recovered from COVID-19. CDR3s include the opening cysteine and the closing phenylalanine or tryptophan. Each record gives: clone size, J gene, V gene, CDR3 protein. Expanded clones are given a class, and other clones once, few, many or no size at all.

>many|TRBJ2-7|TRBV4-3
CASSQEEGTGSYEQYF
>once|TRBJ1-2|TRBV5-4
CASSPTGDNYGYTF
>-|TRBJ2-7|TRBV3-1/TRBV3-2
CASSLTWGDYEQYF
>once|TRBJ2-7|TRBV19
CASSIEGPSGSSAFVEQYF
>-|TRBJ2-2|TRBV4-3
CASSAGLEGTGELFF
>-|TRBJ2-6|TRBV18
CASSPPLSSSGANVLTF
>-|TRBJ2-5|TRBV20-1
CSASPDYDQETQYF
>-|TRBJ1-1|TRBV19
CASSHQSGIEAFF
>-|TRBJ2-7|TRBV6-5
CASSYSGLAYEQYF
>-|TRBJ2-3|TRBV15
CATSGTGADTQYF
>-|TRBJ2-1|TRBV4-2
CASSPNLRANEQFF
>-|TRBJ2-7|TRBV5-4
CASSSLRGSYEQYF
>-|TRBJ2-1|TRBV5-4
CASSSWGGRDGEQFF
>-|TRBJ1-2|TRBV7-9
CASSLVGEGSNYGYTF
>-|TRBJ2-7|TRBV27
CASSPGTSGSGDEQYF
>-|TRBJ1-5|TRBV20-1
CSASGQGNQPQHF
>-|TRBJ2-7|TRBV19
CASSRDSRYEQYF
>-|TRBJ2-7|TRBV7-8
CASSLEAGGTVYEQYF
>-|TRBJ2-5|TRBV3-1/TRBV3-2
CGGRRKETQYF
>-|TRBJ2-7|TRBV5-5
CASSLAGGYYEQYF
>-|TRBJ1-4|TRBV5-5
CASSTIRAATNEKLFF
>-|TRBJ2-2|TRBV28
CASSLRSGAGELFF
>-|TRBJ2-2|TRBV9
CASSVGGLAANTGELFF
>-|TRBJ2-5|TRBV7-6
CASSLVIQETQYF
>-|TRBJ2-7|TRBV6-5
CASSYGTRSDEQYF
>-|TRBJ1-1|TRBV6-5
CASSYSSGGLRTEAFF
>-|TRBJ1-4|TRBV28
CASSQEGTGVNEKLFF
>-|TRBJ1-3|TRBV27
CASSLKPVGNTIYF
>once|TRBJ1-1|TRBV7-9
CASSLSQDFRTEAFF
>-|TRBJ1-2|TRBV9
CASSFRTGGSYGYTF
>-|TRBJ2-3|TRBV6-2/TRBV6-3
CASSYSRSGRRVQDTQYF
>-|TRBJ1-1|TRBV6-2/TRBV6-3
CASSPWRVEAFF
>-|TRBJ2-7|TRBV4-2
CASSQERAAPYEQYF
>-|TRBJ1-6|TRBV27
CASSLATGANSPLHF
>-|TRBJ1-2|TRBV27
CASSFIVSPYGYTF
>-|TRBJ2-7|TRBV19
CASSRVLDYEQYF
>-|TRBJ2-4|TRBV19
CASSSGLALQYF
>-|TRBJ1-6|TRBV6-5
CASSYTGGNSPLHF
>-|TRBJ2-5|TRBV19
CASSIGWRQGTETQYF
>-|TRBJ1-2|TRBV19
CASTLPGLQTLSTF
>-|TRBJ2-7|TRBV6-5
CASSYGGQGYEQYF
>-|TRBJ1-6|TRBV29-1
CSVASSYNSPLHF
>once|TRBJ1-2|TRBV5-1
CASSLGDRGQGYTF
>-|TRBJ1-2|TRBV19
CASSITPIGANYGYTF
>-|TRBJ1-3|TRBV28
CASSLGGPGNTIYF
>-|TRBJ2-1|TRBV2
CASSEDGGYEQFF
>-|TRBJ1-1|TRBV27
CASKSWSVHGEAFF
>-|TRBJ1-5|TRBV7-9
CASSLAQGQPQHF
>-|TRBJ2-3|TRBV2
CVQTHRGEDTQYF
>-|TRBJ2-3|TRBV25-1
CASSDPGTSGKYF
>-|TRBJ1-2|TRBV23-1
CASSSGVGYGYTF
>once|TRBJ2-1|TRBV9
CASSVEPRQYNEQFF
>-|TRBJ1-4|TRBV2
CASVGGTNEKLFF
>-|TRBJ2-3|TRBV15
CATSREMTSGTTDTQYF
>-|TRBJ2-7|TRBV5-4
CASSLSGSLTHEQYF
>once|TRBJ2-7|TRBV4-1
CASSQTTGSSYEQYF
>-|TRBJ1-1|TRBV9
CASSVGGGWDTEAFF